A single sample gave rise to the 5 T cell receptor beta chains below, sequenced in a study of blood T cell repertoires in COVID-19. TCRdb's table, derived via immunoSEQ multiplex PCR, lists solely in-frame clones and lacks some. The data contain fewer than 250,000 clones, about nine tenths of them singletons. Sequencing was carried out using peripheral blood. The receptors were sampled from a man in his forties or fifties with COVID-19, enrolled during active disease.

The J gene is TRBJ2-2, the V gene TRBV7-9; TRBD1 agrees at 10 bases. CDR1 and CDR2 from the germline V gene are SEHNR and FQNEAQ (reference sequence). The CDR3 is 16 residues long. V trimming: 6 bases; J trimming: 6 bases; junction bases outside the gene matches: 10. The CDR3 reads CASRPPGQGESGELFF. Written as DNA, the CDR3 is TGTGCCAGCAGACCGCCCGGACAGGGGGAGTCCGGGGAGCTGTTTTTT.

The rearrangement links TRBV19 to TRBJ1-1; 8 bases are shared with TRBD1. Germline V gene data show CDR1 as LNHDA and CDR2 as SQIVND (reference sequence). This CDR3 has 15 amino acids. Unmatched junction bases numbered 5, after V lost 2 bases and J lost 3 bases. This chain's CDR3 is CASSIQTGGYTEAFF. In DNA form, the CDR3 reads TGTGCCAGTAGTATACAAACAGGGGGTTACACTGAAGCTTTCTTT. The variable domain in full, completed from reference TRBV19 and TRBJ1-1, reads DGGITQSPKYLFRKEGQNVTLSCEQNLNHDAMYWYRQDPGQGLRLIYYSQIVNDFQKGDIAEGYSVSREKKESFPLTVTSAQKNPTAFYLCASSIQTGGYTEAFFGQGTRLTVV.

The chain employs TRBV27 and TRBJ2-5, with a weak D call TRBD1 (5 bases). This CDR3 comprises 14 residues. CDR1 and CDR2 (germline): MNHEY, SMNVEV (reference sequence). Trimming took off 6 bases at V and 5 bases at J, with 16 bases between the two ends. CDR3 bases: TGTGCCAGCAGCCAACTGCAGGGCGACGAGACCCAGTACTTC. Translation: CASSQLQGDETQYF.

V is TRBV18 and J is TRBJ1-4; the D is unclear. With 0 bases removed from V and 7 bases from J, the gap between germline ends came to 6 bases. CDR1 is KGHSH and CDR2 is LQKENI in the germline V gene. The CDR3 length is 13 residues. The CDR3 here is CASSPPASEKLFF. DNA for the CDR3: TGTGCCAGCTCACCACCCGCCAGTGAAAAACTGTTTTTT. The whole variable domain, remainder taken from reference TRBV18 and TRBJ1-4, is NAGVMQNPRHLVRRRGQEARLRCSPMKGHSHVYWYRQLPEEGLKFMVYLQKENIIDESGMPKERFSAEFPKEGPSILRIQQVVRGDSAAYFCASSPPASEKLFFGSGTQLSVL.

This clone was seen a single time. The chain links TRBV7-6 to TRBJ2-2, with TRBD1 as a possible D gene (6 bases). V dropped 1 base and J dropped 3 bases, with 12 bases sitting between them. CDR3 length: 16 amino acids. Germline V gene sequence: CDR1 SGHVS, CDR2 FNYEAQ. The CDR3: CASSLGYRVDTGELFF. For the CDR3, the DNA is TGTGCCAGCAGCTTAGGATACAGGGTAGACACCGGGGAGCTGTTTTTT.